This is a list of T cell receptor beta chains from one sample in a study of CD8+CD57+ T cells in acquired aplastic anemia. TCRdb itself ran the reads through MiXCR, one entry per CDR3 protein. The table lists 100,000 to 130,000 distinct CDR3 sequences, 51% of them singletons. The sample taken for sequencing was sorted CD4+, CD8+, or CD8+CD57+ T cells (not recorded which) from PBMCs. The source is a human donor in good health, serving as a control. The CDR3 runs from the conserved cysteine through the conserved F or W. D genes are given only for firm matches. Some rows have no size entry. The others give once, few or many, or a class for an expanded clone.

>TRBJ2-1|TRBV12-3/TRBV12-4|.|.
TGTGCCAGCAGTTTGGTTAGCCAGGGGTCCTACAATGAGCAGTTCTTC
CASSLVSQGSYNEQFF
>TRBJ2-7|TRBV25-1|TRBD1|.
TGTGCCAGCAGTGGGGGGACAGGGGTGTACGAGCAGTACTTC
CASSGGTGVYEQYF
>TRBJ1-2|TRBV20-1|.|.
TGCAGTGCTAGAGAGAGACAGACTAACTATGGCTACACCTTC
CSARERQTNYGYTF
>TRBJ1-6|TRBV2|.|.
TGTGCCAACATGCCCCGGGGGACCTATAATTCACCCCTCCACTTT
CANMPRGTYNSPLHF
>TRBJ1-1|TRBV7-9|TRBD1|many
TGTGCCAGCAGACAGGGGGCAGGCGCTTTCTTT
CASRQGAGAFF
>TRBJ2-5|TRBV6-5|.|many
TGTGCCAGCAGTTACTCTCCCGGGGAACTAGCAGAGACCCAGTACTTC
CASSYSPGELAETQYF
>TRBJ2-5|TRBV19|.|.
TGTGCCAGTAGTATTTCGACTTCGGAGACCCAGTACTTC
CASSISTSETQYF
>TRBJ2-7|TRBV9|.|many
TGTGCCAGCAGCGCAGACCGCCCGACTACTAATCCCTACGAGCAGTACTTC
CASSADRPTTNPYEQYF
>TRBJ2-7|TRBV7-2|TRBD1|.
TGTGCCGGCAGCTTACAGGGGACCATCTACGAGCAGTACTTC
CAGSLQGTIYEQYF
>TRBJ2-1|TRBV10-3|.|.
TGTGCCATCAGTGAGGGTATGGAGGGAAGAAATGAGCAGTTCTTC
CAISEGMEGRNEQFF
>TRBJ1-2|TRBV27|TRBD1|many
TGTGCCAGCAGCCCCATCCCCCCGGGACAGGGTAACTATGGCTACACCTTC
CASSPIPPGQGNYGYTF
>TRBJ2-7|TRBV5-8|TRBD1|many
TGTGCCAGCAGCACAACAGGGGGCGGGGAGCAGTACTTC
CASSTTGGGEQYF
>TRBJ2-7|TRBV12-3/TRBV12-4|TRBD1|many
TGTGCCAGCACCCCAGGGACAGGGCATTTGTACGAGCAGTACTTC
CASTPGTGHLYEQYF
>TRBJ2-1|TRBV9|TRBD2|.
TGTGCCAGCAGCGTAGTCCCCACTAGCGGCGAGCAGTTCTTC
CASSVVPTSGEQFF
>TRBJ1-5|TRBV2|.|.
TGTGCCAGCGACGGACAGTCCGGTCAGCCCCAGCATTTT
CASDGQSGQPQHF
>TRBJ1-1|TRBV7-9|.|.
TGTGCCAGCAGGGGAGGGGACACTGAAGCTTTCTTT
CASRGGDTEAFF
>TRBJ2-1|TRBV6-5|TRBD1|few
TGTGCCAGCAGTTTACAGGGGGCTAATGAGCAGTTCTTC
CASSLQGANEQFF
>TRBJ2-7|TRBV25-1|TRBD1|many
TGTGCCAGCACCGACAGGGGGCCAGGGGAGCAGTACTTC
CASTDRGPGEQYF
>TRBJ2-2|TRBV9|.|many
TGTGCCAGCAGCGTAGGTGGAGTAACCGGGGAGCTGTTTTTT
CASSVGGVTGELFF